This note documents a single T cell receptor beta chain sequence. Germline V gene sequence: CDR1 SGHRS, CDR2 YFSETQ. V dropped 4 bases and J dropped 2 bases, with 15 bases sitting between them. The CDR3 covers 15 residues. The sample comes from a study of blood T cell repertoires in COVID-19. Overall study: PBMCs, B-cell-depleted T cells, or T cells were the source of the cDNA or gDNA that made up the material.

How the authors handled the data: Estimated nucleated cell counts came from reference gene primer amplification. Generated by immunoSEQ multiplex PCR, the TCRdb table keeps only in-frame clones and is missing some. That table furnishes V, J and clone size, whereas the DNA furnished D and trimming. The sample includes 50,000 to 70,000 clones, about 89% of them seen just once. The sequence was obtained from a man between 60 and 75 years old with active or convalescent COVID-19. This sequence joins TRBV5-1 and TRBJ1-1; tentatively, D is TRBD1 (5 bases). Sequencing used peripheral blood. Written as DNA, the CDR3 is TGCGCCAGCAGCCCGGTCGTGGGGGGAAACACTGAAGCTTTCTTT. Its translation: CASSPVVGGNTEAFF.